This TCR beta chain was recovered during a study of post-analysis software for immune sequencing data. V gave up 4 bases and J gave up 1 base, with 14 bases separating them. Germline CDR1 reads SGHRS; CDR2 reads YFSETQ. The length of the CDR3 is 16 residues. Prepared libraries of TCR beta cDNA carried unique molecular identifiers. TCRdb reanalysed the PCR reads using MiXCR and keeps one entry per CDR3 protein. The sample lists approximately 180,000 distinct CDR3 sequences, 30% occurring once. Whole-study results and caveats: Controls had lower frequencies than patients of 4 or 5 TRBV segments, which included TRBV5-6, TRBV5-1 and TRBV20-1.

This clonotype was detected only a few times. Its antigen is still unknown. The material sequenced was blood. The source of this sequence is a girl aged 10-17 years with multiple sclerosis. The chain uses TRBV5-1 and TRBJ1-4; the D is unclear. The CDR3 region is CASSPLAGLTNEKLFF. CDR3 DNA sequence: TGCGCCAGCAGCCCGCTGGCGGGTCTAACTAATGAAAAACTGTTTTTT.